The entry below gives a single T cell receptor (beta chain) sequence along with its context. Antigen unknown. This specimen comes from a study of CD4+ T cells in melanoma. Overall study results and limits: A reported correlation linked neoantigen-specific CD4+ T cells to CD8+, macrophage and B cell function.

Only in-frame clones appear in the TCRdb table, and some are missing; sequencing was by immunoSEQ multiplex PCR. The sample holds about 18,000 clones, over 70% seen once. Germline CDR1 is SGHVS and CDR2 is FQNEAQ. V gave up 5 bases and J gave up 7 bases; unmatched junction bases: 8. This CDR3 spans 15 amino acids. J is TRBJ2-1 and V is TRBV7-8; 10 nucleotides line up with TRBD2. Sequenced input: cells from a culture (not recorded whether cultured in vitro). The receptor's source is a human donor with melanoma. CDR3 amino acids: CASSPGAGGYNEQFF. The DNA for the CDR3 is TGTGCCAGCAGCCCCGGAGCGGGGGGGTATAATGAGCAGTTCTTC.